Listed below are T cell receptor beta chains from one sample, sequenced in a study of T-cell memory formation after mild COVID-19. In TCRdb, the 5' RACE reads were re-called with MiXCR into one record per CDR3 protein. The data contain about 200,000 distinct CDR3 sequences, 9.5% of them seen just once; the ten biggest clones take up roughly 4%. Sequencing input: PBMCs or a T cell subset sorted from them (not recorded which). The receptor set was obtained from a man aged 18 to 35 who had mild COVID-19 (a few samples of this study predate the infection). Cell type and time point are not known. The CDR3 runs from the conserved cysteine through the conserved F or W. The D gene is left open where the match is weak.

d_call: .
j_call: TRBJ2-3
v_call: TRBV6-5
cdr3_aa: CASSYAPEATDTQYF

d_call: .
j_call: TRBJ2-2
v_call: TRBV7-2
cdr3_aa: CASSSRLGDTGELFF

d_call: TRBD2
j_call: TRBJ2-1
v_call: TRBV4-3
cdr3_aa: CASSQAHPGLAGPTSYNEQFF

d_call: .
j_call: TRBJ1-3
v_call: TRBV18
cdr3_aa: CASSPPAFSGNTIYF

d_call: .
j_call: TRBJ2-5
v_call: TRBV7-9
cdr3_aa: CASSLRAGSGETQYF

d_call: .
j_call: TRBJ2-4
v_call: TRBV2
cdr3_aa: CASRPTVAKNIQYF

d_call: TRBD1
j_call: TRBJ2-3
v_call: TRBV30
cdr3_aa: CAWSVGVSGGDTQYF

d_call: TRBD2
j_call: TRBJ2-1
v_call: TRBV4-1
cdr3_aa: CASSQEPTTSGDYNEQFF

d_call: .
j_call: TRBJ2-3
v_call: TRBV7-9
cdr3_aa: CASRFGPATDTQYF

d_call: TRBD2
j_call: TRBJ2-3
v_call: TRBV5-1
cdr3_aa: CASSLVRGNTDTQYF

d_call: .
j_call: TRBJ2-5
v_call: TRBV2
cdr3_aa: CASSEGARETQYF

d_call: .
j_call: TRBJ2-5
v_call: TRBV5-1
cdr3_aa: CASSIGGGETQYF

d_call: .
j_call: TRBJ2-5
v_call: TRBV27
cdr3_aa: CASSQGVAGRGTQYF

d_call: TRBD2
j_call: TRBJ2-7
v_call: TRBV10-3
cdr3_aa: CAISESLAGDHSYEQYF

d_call: TRBD1
j_call: TRBJ2-5
v_call: TRBV7-2
cdr3_aa: CASSPRGRTQYF

d_call: .
j_call: TRBJ2-3
v_call: TRBV10-3
cdr3_aa: CATNAGNPSTDTQYF